This TCR beta chain was found in a study of technical replicates of blood from a few donors. The data were produced by immunoSEQ multiplex PCR, yet TCRdb's version contains in-frame clones alone and is incomplete. The profile shows nearly 70,000 clones, roughly 90% of them singletons. Germline values: CDR1 SEHNR, CDR2 FQNEAQ (reference sequence). The length of the CDR3 is 12 residues. The ends were cut back, 5 bases at V and 7 bases at J, with 12 bases in the middle. The sequencing input was PBMCs. This sequence was found in a human donor in good health. Some clones in this sample may be carry-over from other donors' samples. The chain has TRBV7-9 and TRBJ2-7, with D possibly TRBD1 on 5 matching bases. This CDR3 reads CASSVDKSEQYF. CDR3 DNA: TGTGCCAGCAGCGTGGACAAGTCAGAGCAGTACTTC.